This T cell receptor (beta chain) was retrieved from a study of blood T cell repertoires in COVID-19. Germline trimming cut 5 bases from V and 2 bases from J; bases unmatched to any gene: 0. This CDR3 is built from 12 residues. CDR1 is MNHEY, CDR2 SVGEGT, per germline. Here immunoSEQ multiplex PCR was the method, and the copy in TCRdb shows in-frame clones only, minus some. The repertoire holds about 130,000 clones, roughly 90% seen once, with more than 2% in the top ten. This sequence joins TRBV6-2 or TRBV6-3 and TRBJ2-7, with 7 bases aligning to TRBD1. Source material: peripheral blood. The receptor was isolated from a man between 65 and 85 years old with active COVID-19. The CDR3 DNA follows: TGTGCCAGCAGTGGACAGGCCTACGAGCAGTACTTC. Amino acid sequence: CASSGQAYEQYF.